Sequencing of this T cell receptor (beta chain) was carried out in a study of blood T cell repertoires in COVID-19. Unmatched junction bases numbered 4, after V lost 0 bases and J lost 7 bases. The CDR3 covers 15 residues. Germline CDR1 reads MNHEY; CDR2 reads SVGAGI. Ages ranged from about 18 to 100 years, with residence in about 24 US areas. Categorization into cohorts depended on clinical history that participants reported. Symptom resolution, clearance, or two negative PCRs marked the recovered donors of Cohort 3. Generated by immunoSEQ multiplex PCR, the TCRdb table keeps only in-frame clones and is missing some. This table holds fewer than 350,000 clones, 88% found once.

The chain uses TRBV6-5 and TRBJ2-1; 9 nucleotides align to TRBD2. This receptor was obtained from a woman aged 25 to 39 who had recovered from COVID-19. Sample: PBMCs or T cells enriched from blood (not recorded which). The CDR3 sequence is CASSYSSGGPNEQFF. CDR3 in DNA: TGTGCCAGCAGTTACTCTAGCGGGGGACCGAATGAGCAGTTCTTC.